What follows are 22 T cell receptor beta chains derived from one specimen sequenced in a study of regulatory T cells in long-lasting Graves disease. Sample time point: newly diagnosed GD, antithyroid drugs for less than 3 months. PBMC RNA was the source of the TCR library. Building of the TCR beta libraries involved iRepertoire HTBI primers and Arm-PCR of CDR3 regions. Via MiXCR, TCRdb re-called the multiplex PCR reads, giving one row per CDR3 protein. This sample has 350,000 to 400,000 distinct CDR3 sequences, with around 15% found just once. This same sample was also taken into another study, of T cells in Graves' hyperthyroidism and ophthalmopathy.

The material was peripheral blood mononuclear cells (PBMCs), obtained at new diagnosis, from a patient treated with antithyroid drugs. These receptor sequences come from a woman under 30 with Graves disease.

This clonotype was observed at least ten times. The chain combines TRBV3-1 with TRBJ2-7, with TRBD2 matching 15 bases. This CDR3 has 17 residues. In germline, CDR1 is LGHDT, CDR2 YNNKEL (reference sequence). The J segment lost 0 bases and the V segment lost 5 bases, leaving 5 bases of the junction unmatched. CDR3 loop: CASSSGLAGGHSYEQYF. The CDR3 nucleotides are TGTGCCAGCAGCTCGGGACTAGCGGGAGGACACTCCTACGAGCAGTACTTC.

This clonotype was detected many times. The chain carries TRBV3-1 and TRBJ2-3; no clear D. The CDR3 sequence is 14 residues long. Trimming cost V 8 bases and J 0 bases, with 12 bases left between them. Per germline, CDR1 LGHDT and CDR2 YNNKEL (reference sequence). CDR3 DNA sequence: TGTGCCAGCTCGAGGACGCTAAGCACAGATACGCAGTATTTT. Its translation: CASSRTLSTDTQYF.

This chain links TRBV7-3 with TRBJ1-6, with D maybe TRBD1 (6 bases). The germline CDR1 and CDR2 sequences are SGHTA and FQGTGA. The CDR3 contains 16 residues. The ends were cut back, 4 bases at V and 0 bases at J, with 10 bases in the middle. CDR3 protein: CASSYTGNSYNSPLHF. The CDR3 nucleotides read TGTGCCAGCAGCTATACAGGGAACTCCTATAATTCACCCCTCCACTTT.

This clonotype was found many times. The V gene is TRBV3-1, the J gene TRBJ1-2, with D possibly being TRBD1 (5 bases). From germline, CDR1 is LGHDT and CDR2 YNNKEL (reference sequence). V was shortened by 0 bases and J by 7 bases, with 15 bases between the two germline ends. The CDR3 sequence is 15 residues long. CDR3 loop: CASSQEIAGSIGYTF. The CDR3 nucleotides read TGTGCCAGCAGCCAAGAGATCGCAGGGAGTATTGGCTACACCTTC.

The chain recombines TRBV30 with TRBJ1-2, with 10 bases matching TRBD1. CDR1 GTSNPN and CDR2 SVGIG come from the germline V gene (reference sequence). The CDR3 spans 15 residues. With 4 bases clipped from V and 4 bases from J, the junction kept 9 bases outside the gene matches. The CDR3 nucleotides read TGTGCCTGGAATCGGGACAGGGGAGCGCTCTATGGCTACACCTTC. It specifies CAWNRDRGALYGYTF.

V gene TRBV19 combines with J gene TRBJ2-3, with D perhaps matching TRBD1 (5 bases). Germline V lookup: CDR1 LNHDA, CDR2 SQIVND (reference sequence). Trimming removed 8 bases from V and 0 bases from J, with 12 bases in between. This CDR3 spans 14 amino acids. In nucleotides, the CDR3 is TGTGCCAGTTCCTGGCAGGGAAGCACAGATACGCAGTATTTT. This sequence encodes CASSWQGSTDTQYF.

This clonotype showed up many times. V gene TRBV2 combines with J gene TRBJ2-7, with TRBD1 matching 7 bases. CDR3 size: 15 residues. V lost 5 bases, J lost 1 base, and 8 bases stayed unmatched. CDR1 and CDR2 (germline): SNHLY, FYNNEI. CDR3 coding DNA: TGTGCCAGCAGTAAATTTCAGACAGGGTCCTACGAGCAGTACTTC. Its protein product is CASSKFQTGSYEQYF.

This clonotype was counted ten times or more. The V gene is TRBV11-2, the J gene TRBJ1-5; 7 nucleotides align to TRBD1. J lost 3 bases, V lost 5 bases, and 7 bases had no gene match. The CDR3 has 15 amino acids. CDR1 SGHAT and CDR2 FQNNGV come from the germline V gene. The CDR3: CASSPGQRPNQPQHF. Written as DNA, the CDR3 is TGTGCCAGCAGCCCGGGACAGCGGCCCAATCAGCCCCAGCATTTT.

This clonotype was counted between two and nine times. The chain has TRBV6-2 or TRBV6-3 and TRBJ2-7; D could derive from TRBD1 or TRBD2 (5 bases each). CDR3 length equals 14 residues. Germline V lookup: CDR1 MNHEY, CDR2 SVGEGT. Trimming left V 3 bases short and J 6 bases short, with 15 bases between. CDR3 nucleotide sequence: TGTGCCAGCAGTTATTATGGGACCTTCGGCGAGCAGTACTTC. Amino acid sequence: CASSYYGTFGEQYF.

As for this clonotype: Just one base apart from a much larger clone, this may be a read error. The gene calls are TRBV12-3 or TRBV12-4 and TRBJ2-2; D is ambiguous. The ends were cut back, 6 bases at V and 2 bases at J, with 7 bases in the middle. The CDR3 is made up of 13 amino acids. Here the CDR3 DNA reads TGTGCCAGCAGCCCCATCAACACCGGGGAGCTGTTTTTT. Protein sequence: CASSPINTGELFF.

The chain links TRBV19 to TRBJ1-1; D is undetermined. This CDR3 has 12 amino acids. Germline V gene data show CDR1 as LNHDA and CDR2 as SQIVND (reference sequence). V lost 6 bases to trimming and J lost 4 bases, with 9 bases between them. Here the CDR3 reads CASRRIATEAFF. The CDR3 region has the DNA TGTGCCAGTAGACGAATAGCCACTGAAGCTTTCTTT.

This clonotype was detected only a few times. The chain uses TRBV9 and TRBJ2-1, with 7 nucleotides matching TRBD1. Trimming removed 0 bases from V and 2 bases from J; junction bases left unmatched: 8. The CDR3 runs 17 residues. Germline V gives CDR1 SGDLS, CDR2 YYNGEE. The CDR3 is CASSVVGQERAYNEQFF. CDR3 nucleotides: TGTGCCAGCAGCGTAGTAGGACAGGAAAGGGCCTACAATGAGCAGTTCTTC. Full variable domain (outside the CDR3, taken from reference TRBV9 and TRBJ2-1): DSGVTQTPKHLITATGQRVTLRCSPRSGDLSVYWYQQSLDQGLQFLIQYYNGEERAKGNILERFSAQQFPDLHSELNLSSLELGDSALYFCASSVVGQERAYNEQFFGPGTRLTVL.

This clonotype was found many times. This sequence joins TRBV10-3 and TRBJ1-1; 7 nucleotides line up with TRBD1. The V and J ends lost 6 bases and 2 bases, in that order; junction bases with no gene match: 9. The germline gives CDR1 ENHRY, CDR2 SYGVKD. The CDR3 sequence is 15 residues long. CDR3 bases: TGTGCCATCAGAAACGACAGGGCTAAAAACACTGAAGCTTTCTTT. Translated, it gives CAIRNDRAKNTEAFF.

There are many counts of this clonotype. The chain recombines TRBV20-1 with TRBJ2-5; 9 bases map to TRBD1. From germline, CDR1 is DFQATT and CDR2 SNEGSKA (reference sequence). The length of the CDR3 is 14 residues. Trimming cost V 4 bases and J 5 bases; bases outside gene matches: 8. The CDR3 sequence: CSAISTGGAETQYF. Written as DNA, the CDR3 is TGCAGTGCTATTTCCACAGGGGGCGCGGAGACCCAGTACTTC.

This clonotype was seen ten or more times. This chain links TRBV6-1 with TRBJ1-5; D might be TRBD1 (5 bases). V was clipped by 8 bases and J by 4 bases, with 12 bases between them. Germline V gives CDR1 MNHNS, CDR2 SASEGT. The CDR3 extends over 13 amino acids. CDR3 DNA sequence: TGTGCCAGCCGTGGGGGTTATAATCAGCCCCAGCATTTT. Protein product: CASRGGYNQPQHF.

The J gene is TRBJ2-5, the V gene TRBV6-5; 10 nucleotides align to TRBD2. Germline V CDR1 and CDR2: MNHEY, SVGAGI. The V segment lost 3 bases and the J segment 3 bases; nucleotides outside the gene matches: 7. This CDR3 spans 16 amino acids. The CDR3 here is CASSYLAGGSEETQYF. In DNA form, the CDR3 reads TGTGCCAGCAGTTATTTAGCGGGGGGTTCCGAAGAGACCCAGTACTTC.

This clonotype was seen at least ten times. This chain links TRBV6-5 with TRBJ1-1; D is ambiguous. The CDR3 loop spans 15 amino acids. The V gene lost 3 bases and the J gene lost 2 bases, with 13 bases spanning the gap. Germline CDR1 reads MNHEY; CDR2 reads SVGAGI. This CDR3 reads CASSYIDQPNTEAFF. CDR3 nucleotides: TGTGCCAGCAGTTATATAGACCAACCCAACACTGAAGCTTTCTTT.

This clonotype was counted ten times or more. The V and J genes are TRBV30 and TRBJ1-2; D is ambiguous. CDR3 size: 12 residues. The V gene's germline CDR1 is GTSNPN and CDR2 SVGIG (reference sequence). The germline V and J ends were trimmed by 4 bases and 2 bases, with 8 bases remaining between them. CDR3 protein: CAWIGENYGYTF. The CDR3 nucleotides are TGTGCCTGGATTGGAGAGAACTATGGCTACACCTTC.

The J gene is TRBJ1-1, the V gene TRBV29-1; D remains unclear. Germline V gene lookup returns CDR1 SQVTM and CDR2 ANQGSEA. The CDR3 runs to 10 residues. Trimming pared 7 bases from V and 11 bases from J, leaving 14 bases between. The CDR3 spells CSGSLEEAFF. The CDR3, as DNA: TGCAGCGGAAGTCTGGAAGAGGCTTTCTTT.

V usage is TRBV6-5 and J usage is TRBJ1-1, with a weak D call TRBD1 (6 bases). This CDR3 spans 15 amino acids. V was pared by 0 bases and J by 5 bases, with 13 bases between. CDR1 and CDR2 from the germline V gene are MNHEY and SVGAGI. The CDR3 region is CASSYSTTGGTEAFF. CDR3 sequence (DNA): TGTGCCAGCAGTTACTCGACGACAGGTGGGACTGAAGCTTTCTTT.

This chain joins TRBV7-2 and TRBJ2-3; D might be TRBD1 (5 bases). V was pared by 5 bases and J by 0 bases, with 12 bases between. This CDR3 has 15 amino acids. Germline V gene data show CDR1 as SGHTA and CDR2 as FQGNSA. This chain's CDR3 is CASSVDSTSTDTQYF. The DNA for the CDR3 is TGTGCCAGCAGCGTTGACAGTACTAGCACAGATACGCAGTATTTT.

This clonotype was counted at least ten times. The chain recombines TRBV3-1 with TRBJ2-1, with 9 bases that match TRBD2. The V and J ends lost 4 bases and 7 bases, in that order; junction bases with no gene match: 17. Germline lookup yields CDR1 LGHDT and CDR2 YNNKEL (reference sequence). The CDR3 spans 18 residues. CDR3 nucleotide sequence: TGTGCCAGCAGCCCCGAGAAGAGGACTAGCGCTGCTTTGAATGAGCAGTTCTTC. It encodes CASSPEKRTSAALNEQFF.